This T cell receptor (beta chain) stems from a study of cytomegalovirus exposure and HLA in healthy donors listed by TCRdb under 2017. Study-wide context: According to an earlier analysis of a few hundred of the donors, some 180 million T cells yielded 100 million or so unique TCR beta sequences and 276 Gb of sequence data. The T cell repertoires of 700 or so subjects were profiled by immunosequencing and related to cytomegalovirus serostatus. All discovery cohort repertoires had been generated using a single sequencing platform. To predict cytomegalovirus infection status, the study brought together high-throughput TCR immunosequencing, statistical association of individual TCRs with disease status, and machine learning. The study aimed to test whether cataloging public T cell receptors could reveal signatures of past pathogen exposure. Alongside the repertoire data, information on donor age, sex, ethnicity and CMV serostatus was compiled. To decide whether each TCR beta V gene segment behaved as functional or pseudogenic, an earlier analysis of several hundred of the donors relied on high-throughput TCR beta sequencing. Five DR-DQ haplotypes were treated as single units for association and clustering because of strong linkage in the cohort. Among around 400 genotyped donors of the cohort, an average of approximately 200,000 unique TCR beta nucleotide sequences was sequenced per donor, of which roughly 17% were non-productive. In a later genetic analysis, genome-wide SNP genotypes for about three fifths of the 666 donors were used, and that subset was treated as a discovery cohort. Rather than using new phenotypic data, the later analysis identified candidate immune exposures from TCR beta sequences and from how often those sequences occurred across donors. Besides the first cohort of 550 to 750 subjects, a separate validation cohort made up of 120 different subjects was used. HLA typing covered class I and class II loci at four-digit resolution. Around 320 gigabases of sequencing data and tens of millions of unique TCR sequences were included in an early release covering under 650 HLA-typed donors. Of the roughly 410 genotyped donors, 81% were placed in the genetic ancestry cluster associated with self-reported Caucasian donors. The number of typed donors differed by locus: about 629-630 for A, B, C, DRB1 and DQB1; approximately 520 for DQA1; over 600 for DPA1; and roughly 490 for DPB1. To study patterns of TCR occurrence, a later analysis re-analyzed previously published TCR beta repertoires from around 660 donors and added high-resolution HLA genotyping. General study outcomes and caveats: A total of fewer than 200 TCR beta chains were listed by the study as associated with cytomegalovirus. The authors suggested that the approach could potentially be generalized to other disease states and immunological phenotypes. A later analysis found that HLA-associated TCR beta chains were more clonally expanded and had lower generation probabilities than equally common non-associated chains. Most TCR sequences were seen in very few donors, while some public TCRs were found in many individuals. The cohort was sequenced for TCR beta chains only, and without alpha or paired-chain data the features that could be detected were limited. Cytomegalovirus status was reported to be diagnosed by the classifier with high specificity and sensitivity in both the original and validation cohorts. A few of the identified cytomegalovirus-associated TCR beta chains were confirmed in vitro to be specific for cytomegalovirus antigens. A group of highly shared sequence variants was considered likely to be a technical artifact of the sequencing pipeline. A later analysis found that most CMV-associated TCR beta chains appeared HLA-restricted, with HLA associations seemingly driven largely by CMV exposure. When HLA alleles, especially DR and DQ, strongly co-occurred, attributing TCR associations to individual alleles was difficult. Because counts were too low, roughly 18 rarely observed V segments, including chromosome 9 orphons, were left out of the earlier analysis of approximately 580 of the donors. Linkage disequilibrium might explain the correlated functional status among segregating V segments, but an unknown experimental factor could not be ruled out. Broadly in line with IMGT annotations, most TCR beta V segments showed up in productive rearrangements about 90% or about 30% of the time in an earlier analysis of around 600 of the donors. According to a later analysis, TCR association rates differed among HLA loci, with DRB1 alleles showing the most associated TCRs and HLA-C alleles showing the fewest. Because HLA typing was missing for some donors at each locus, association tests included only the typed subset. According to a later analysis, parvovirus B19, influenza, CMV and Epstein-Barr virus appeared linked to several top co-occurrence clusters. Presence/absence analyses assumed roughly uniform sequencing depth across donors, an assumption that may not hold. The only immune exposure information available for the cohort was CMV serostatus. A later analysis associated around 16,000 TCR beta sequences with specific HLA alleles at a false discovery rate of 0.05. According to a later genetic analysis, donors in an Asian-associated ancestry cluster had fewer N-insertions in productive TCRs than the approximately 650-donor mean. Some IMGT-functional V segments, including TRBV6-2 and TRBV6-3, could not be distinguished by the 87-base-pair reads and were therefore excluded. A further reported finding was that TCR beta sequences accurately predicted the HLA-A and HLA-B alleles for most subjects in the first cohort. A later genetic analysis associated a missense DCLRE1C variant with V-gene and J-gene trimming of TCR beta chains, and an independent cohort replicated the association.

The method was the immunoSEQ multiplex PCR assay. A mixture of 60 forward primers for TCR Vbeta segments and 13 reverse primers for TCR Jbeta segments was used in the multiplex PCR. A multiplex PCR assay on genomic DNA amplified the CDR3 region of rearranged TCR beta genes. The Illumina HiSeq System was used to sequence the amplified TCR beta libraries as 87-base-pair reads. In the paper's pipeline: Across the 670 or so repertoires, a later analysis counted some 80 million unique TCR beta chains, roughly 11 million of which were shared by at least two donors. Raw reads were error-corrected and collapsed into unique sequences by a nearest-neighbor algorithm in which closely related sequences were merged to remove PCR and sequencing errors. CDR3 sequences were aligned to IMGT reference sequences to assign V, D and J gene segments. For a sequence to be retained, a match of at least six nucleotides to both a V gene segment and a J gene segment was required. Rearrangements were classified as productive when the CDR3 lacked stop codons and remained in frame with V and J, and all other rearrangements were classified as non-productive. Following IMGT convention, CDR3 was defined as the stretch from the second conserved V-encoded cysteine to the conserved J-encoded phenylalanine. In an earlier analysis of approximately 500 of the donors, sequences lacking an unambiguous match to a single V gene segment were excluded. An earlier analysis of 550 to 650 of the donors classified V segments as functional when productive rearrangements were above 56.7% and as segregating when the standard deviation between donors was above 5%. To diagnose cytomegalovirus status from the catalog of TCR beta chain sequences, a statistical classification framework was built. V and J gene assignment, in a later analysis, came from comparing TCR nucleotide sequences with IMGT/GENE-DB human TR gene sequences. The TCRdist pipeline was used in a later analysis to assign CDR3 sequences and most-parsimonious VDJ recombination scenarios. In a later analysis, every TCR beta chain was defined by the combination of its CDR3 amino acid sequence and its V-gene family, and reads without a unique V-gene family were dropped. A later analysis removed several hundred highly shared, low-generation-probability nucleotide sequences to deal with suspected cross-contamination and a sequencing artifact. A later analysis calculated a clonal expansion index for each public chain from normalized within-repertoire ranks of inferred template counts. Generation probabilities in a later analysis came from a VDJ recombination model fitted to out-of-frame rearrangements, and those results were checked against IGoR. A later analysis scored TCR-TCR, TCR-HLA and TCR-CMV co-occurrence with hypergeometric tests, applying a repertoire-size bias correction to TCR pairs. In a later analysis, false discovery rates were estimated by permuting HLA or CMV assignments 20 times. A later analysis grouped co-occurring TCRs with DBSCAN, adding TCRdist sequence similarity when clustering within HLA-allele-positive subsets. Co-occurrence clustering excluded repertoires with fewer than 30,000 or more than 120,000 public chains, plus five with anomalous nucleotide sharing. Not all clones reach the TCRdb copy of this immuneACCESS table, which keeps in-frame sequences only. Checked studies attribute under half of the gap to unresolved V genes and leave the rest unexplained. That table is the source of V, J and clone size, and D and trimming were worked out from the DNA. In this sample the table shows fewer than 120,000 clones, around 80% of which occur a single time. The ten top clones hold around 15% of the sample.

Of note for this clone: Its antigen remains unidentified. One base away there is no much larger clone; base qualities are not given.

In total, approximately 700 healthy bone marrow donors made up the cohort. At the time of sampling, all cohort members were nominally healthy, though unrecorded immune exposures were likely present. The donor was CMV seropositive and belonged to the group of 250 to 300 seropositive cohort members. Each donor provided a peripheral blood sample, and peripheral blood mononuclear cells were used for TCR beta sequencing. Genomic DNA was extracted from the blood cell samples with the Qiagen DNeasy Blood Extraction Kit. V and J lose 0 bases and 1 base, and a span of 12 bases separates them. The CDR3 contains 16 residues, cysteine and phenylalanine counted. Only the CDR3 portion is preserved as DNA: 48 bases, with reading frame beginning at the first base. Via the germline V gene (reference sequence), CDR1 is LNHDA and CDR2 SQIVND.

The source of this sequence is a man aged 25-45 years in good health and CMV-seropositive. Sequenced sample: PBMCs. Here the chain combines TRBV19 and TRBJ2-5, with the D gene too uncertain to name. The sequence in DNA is TGTGCCAGTAGTATAGATCATATAGCTAGCCAAGAGACCCAGTACTTC. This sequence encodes CASSIDHIASQETQYF.